This T cell receptor beta chain was sequenced during a study of regulatory T cells in long-lasting Graves disease. From germline, CDR1 is MNHEY and CDR2 SMNVEV (reference sequence). CDR3 length equals 16 residues. Between the trimmed V and J ends, which lost 1 base and 0 bases, there was a span of 10 bases. Findings and limits, study-wide: Repertoires from persistent disease leaned toward TRBV28, TRBJ1-2 and TRBJ2-5.

To make TCR beta libraries, researchers used iRepertoire HTBI primers and Arm-PCR of CDR3 regions. TCRdb reprocessed the multiplex PCR reads with MiXCR, giving one entry per CDR3 protein. Found here are 530,000 or so distinct CDR3 sequences, about 13% of them singletons; the top ten hold approximately 9.3%. Time point: newly diagnosed GD, antithyroid drugs for less than 3 months. RNA isolated from PBMCs was used to make the TCR library. This clonotype has ten or more counts. Antigen: not known. The data also belong to a second study, concerning T cells in Graves' hyperthyroidism and ophthalmopathy.

Specimen: peripheral blood mononuclear cells (PBMCs), collected at new diagnosis, from a patient treated with antithyroid drugs. J is TRBJ1-5 and V is TRBV27; D may be TRBD1 (6 bases). The sequence was collected from a man aged 25-45 years with Graves disease. This chain's CDR3 is CASSLYRADSNQPQHF. The CDR3 nucleotides are TGTGCCAGCAGTTTATACAGGGCAGATAGCAATCAGCCCCAGCATTTT.